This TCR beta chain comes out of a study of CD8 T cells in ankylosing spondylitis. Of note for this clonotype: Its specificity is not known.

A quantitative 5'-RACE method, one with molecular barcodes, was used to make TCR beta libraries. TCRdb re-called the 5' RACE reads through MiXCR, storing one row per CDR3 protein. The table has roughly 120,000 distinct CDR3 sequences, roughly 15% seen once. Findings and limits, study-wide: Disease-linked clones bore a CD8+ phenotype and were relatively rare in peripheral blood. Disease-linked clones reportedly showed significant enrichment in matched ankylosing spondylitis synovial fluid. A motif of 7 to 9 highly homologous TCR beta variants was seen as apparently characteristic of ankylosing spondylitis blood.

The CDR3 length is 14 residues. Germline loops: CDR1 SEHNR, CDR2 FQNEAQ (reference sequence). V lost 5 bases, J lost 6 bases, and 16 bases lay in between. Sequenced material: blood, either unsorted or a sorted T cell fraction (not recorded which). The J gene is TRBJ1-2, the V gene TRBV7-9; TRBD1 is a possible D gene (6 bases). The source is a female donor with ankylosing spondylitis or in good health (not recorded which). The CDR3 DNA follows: TGTGCCAGCAGCCCACACGGACAGTATGATGGCTACACCTTC. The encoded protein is CASSPHGQYDGYTF.